Included here is one TCR beta chain sequence, with context. The target antigen is unknown. This sample includes further DNA sequences coding for the same CDR3. This specimen comes from a study of Ad26.COV2.S vaccination and SARS-CoV-2 variants. Overall study results and limits: Vaccinees reportedly had broad spike-specific CD8+ and CD4+ T cell responses. People given the vaccine had a wider spike-specific TCR breadth than placebo recipients did. Responses of T cells in total may have been underestimated by the TCR breadth and depth analyses.

The table came from immunoSEQ multiplex PCR; TCRdb's copy has only in-frame clones and leaves some out. This sample has 350,000 to 500,000 clones, with 90% found just once. Treatment indicated: around 19 received Ad26.COV2.S at low or high dose, single or two shots; about 5 received placebo; per-sample allocation not given. Sampling was performed 63 days after the first vaccine or placebo injection. The shot given was an Ad26 vector that makes Wuhan-strain SARS-CoV-2 spike. Trimming removed 2 bases at V and 0 bases at J, with 6 bases between. CDR3 length: 14 amino acids. Per germline, CDR1 MNHEY and CDR2 SMNVEV (reference sequence).

This sequence joins TRBV27 and TRBJ2-3; D possibly matches TRBD1 or TRBD2 (5 bases each). Sequences were derived from peripheral blood, sampled in a trial of Ad26.COV2.S vaccine versus placebo. The TCR sequence derives from a person between 18 and 65 years old who received the Ad26.COV2.S COVID-19 vaccine or a placebo. CDR3 sequence: CASSLRDSTDTQYF. In DNA form, the CDR3 reads TGTGCCAGCAGTTTACGGGACAGCACAGATACGCAGTATTTT.